This TCR beta chain originates from a study of cytomegalovirus exposure and HLA in healthy donors. This clone has just a few counts. PCR amplification relied on 60 Vbeta primers (plus 13 Jbeta primers). Generated by immunoSEQ multiplex PCR, the TCRdb table keeps only in-frame clones and is missing some. The sample yields roughly 130,000 clones, 70% to 75% seen once. The TCR originated in a middle-aged woman in good health and CMV-seropositive. Source material: PBMCs.

The CDR3 here is CASTQWSGANQPQHF. The CDR3 region has the DNA TGTGCCAGTACCCAATGGTCAGGGGCAAATCAGCCCCAGCATTTT. The V call is TRBV19, the J call TRBJ1-5, with D maybe TRBD1 (6 bases). V gave up 7 bases and J gave up 4 bases, with 17 bases separating them. CDR1 LNHDA and CDR2 SQIVND come from the germline V gene (reference sequence). The CDR3 is 15 residues long. The full variable domain, rest sourced from reference TRBV19 and TRBJ1-5, is DGGITQSPKYLFRKEGQNVTLSCEQNLNHDAMYWYRQDPGQGLRLIYYSQIVNDFQKGDIAEGYSVSREKKESFPLTVTSAQKNPTAFYLCASTQWSGANQPQHFGDGTRLSIL.